Each of the 16 T cell receptor beta chains below was sequenced from the same sample in a study of T cells in Graves' hyperthyroidism and ophthalmopathy. The investigators amplified TCR beta CDR3 regions from RNA transcripts. TCR CDR3 underwent first-round RT-PCR with the HTBI primer set. TCRdb re-called the multiplex PCR reads with MiXCR, one entry per CDR3 protein. The repertoire holds fewer than 450,000 distinct CDR3 sequences, roughly 15% seen once, with approximately 30% in the top ten. The sequenced sample was blood. The origin of the receptors is a young woman with Graves' hyperthyroidism that later progressed to Graves' ophthalmopathy.

The sample holds a few counts of this clonotype. The rearrangement uses TRBV24-1 and TRBJ2-2, with 7 bases aligning to TRBD1. J gave up 6 bases and V 2 bases, and 14 bases lay outside the gene matches. CDR1 and CDR2 from the germline V gene are KGHDR and SFDVKD. This CDR3 spans 18 amino acids. The CDR3 is CATSDYRLGTVEPGELFF. For the CDR3, the DNA is TGTGCCACCAGTGATTATAGGCTCGGGACAGTCGAACCCGGGGAGCTGTTTTTT.

The chain recombines TRBV29-1 with TRBJ1-2, with D possibly matching TRBD1 (5 bases). The germline gives CDR1 SQVTM, CDR2 ANQGSEA. This CDR3 has 13 amino acids. V lost 7 bases and J lost 0, with 12 bases in between. Written as DNA, the CDR3 is TGCAGCGGGCGGGACGGTGCTAACTATGGCTACACCTTC. Translated, it gives CSGRDGANYGYTF.

Concerning this clonotype: Just one base apart from a much larger clone, this may be a read error. J is TRBJ1-2 and V is TRBV5-1; D is undetermined. The CDR3 runs to 15 residues. The V gene lost 5 bases and the J gene lost 8 bases, with 22 bases spanning the gap. Per germline, CDR1 SGHRS and CDR2 YFSETQ. The CDR3 DNA reads as TGCGCCAGCAGATCGCCGGGAGAGCCGACTATGGGCTACACCTTC. This translates into CASRSPGEPTMGYTF.

CDR3: CASSFYSGEQFF. As DNA, the CDR3 is TGTGCCAGCAGCTTCTACTCTGGGGAGCAGTTCTTC. The chain links TRBV5-6 to TRBJ2-1; D is undetermined. This CDR3 has 12 amino acids. Trimming shortened V by 2 bases and J by 10 bases, and 10 bases separated the two germline ends. CDR1 and CDR2 (germline): SGHDT, YYEEEE.

This clonotype was seen repeatedly, ten times or more. J is TRBJ2-1 and V is TRBV9, with TRBD2 matching over 8 bases. V gave up 1 base and J gave up 5 bases; unmatched junction bases: 2. Germline-derived CDR1 and CDR2 are SGDLS and YYNGEE. The CDR3 length is 14 residues. For the CDR3, the DNA is TGTGCCAGCAGCGTACAACTAGCGGACAATGAGCAGTTCTTC. This encodes CASSVQLADNEQFF.

V gene TRBV12-3 or TRBV12-4 combines with J gene TRBJ1-4; 11 nucleotides agree with TRBD1. The CDR3 runs to 14 residues. Trimming at V came to 6 bases and at J to 10 bases, leaving 7 bases not matched to a gene. CDR3 region: CASRAGTGGRKLFF. The CDR3 DNA reads TGTGCCAGCAGGGCCGGGACAGGGGGGCGAAAACTGTTTTTT.

In its sample, this clonotype was seen a few times. This chain joins TRBV3-1 and TRBJ2-2, with 7 positions matching TRBD1. Looked up from germline, CDR1 is LGHDT and CDR2 is YNNKEL (reference sequence). J was trimmed by 3 bases and V by 4 bases; bases with no gene match: 5. The CDR3 loop spans 15 amino acids. CDR3 residues: CASSRDSEDTGELFF. CDR3 sequence (DNA): TGTGCCAGCAGCCGGGACAGCGAGGACACCGGGGAGCTGTTTTTT.

This clonotype showed up many times. V usage is TRBV28 and J usage is TRBJ2-1; TRBD1 agrees at 8 bases. Trimming removed 6 bases from V and 3 bases from J; junction bases left unmatched: 10. The CDR3 covers 16 residues. Germline V gives CDR1 MDHEN, CDR2 SYDVKM. The CDR3 sequence is CASRWADRGDYNEQFF. CDR3 coding DNA: TGTGCCAGCAGGTGGGCTGACAGGGGAGACTACAATGAGCAGTTCTTC.

In regard to this clonotype: A much larger clonotype is one base distant, so this may be a read error. J is TRBJ2-1 and V is TRBV30; no reliable D call. The CDR3 consists of 14 residues. CDR1 is GTSNPN, CDR2 SVGIG, per germline (reference sequence). Trimming left V 4 bases short and J 10 bases short, with 20 bases between. The CDR3 sequence: CAWTTPKGFDEQFF. The CDR3 DNA sequence: TGTGCCTGGACGACTCCTAAAGGCTTTGACGAGCAGTTCTTC.

Ten or more counts support this clonotype. The chain employs TRBV9 and TRBJ1-2, with 8 bases identical to TRBD1. V shed 3 bases, J shed 8 bases, and the junction held 9 bases outside the gene matches. The CDR3 has 14 amino acids. The germline V gene has CDR1 SGDLS and CDR2 YYNGEE. CDR3 coding DNA: TGTGCCAGCAGCGGATCGCAGGGGGCGCACGGCTACACCTTC. This encodes CASSGSQGAHGYTF.

This clonotype was seen many times. This chain connects TRBV28 to TRBJ1-4; TRBD1 agrees at 7 bases. Germline CDR1 and CDR2: MDHEN and SYDVKM. The CDR3 has 19 amino acids. The V and J ends lost 5 bases and 8 bases, in that order; junction bases with no gene match: 23. CDR3 coding DNA: TGTGCCAGCAGTACCTACCCGGGAGGGGGCGACGCCAAAGGCGAAAAACTGTTTTTT. This encodes CASSTYPGGGDAKGEKLFF.

In its sample, this clonotype was seen many times. The chain carries TRBV9 and TRBJ2-7; D not resolved. This CDR3 contains 14 residues. The V end lost 0 bases, the J end lost 3 bases, and 10 bases lay between the germline ends. Germline V CDR1 and CDR2: SGDLS, YYNGEE. The CDR3 spells CASSVGGANYEQYF. In nucleotides, the CDR3 is TGTGCCAGCAGCGTAGGGGGTGCCAACTACGAGCAGTACTTC. The variable domain in full, with the rest retrieved from reference TRBV9 and TRBJ2-7, is DSGVTQTPKHLITATGQRVTLRCSPRSGDLSVYWYQQSLDQGLQFLIQYYNGEERAKGNILERFSAQQFPDLHSELNLSSLELGDSALYFCASSVGGANYEQYFGPGTRLTVT.

This chain joins TRBV6-1 and TRBJ2-7; D unresolved. From germline, CDR1 is MNHNS and CDR2 SASEGT. CDR3 size: 13 residues. V was clipped by 5 bases and J by 2 bases, with 10 bases between them. CDR3 nucleotides: TGTGCCAGCAGTCATACAGAGGCCTACGAGCAGTACTTC. Translating gives CASSHTEAYEQYF.

Ten or more counts support this clonotype. V is TRBV27 and J is TRBJ2-2; D may be TRBD1 or TRBD2 (5 bases each). Trimming removed 5 bases from V and 4 bases from J, with 11 bases in between. The CDR3 extends over 14 amino acids. The germline gives CDR1 MNHEY, CDR2 SMNVEV (reference sequence). The DNA for the CDR3 is TGTGCCAGCAGTCTCGGGACCCTCACCGGGGAGCTGTTTTTT. This encodes CASSLGTLTGELFF.

This clonotype was counted a few times. This chain joins TRBV29-1 and TRBJ1-2, with a weak D call TRBD1 (6 bases). This CDR3 has 12 residues. With 1 base removed from V and 7 bases from J, the gap between germline ends came to 10 bases. The germline gives CDR1 SQVTM, CDR2 ANQGSEA. CDR3 bases: TGCAGCGTTGAAGTCACAGGGATTGGCTACACCTTC. Amino acid sequence: CSVEVTGIGYTF.

There are many counts of this clonotype. This rearrangement joins TRBV7-8 to TRBJ1-6, with D perhaps TRBD1 (5 bases). This CDR3 is built from 14 residues. The V end was cut by 1 base, the J end by 10 bases, with 11 bases between. CDR1 is SGHVS and CDR2 is FQNEAQ in the germline V gene. CDR3 sequence (DNA): TGTGCCAGCAGCTTAGACGTCGGGACCTCACCCCTCCACTTT. Translated, it gives CASSLDVGTSPLHF.